A single TCR beta chain is shown here with its context. The ends lost 5 bases at V and 2 bases at J; junction bases unmatched: 5. From germline, CDR1 is SEHNR and CDR2 FQNEAQ (reference sequence). The length of the CDR3 is 16 residues. The data were taken from a study of glioma-infiltrating T cells after dendritic cell vaccination. Profiled with immunoSEQ multiplex PCR; TCRdb holds only in-frame clones, not every one. The table includes more than 20,000 clones, 79% detected once. The sequence derives from a human donor with glioblastoma. The sample consisted of blood, taken before dendritic cell vaccination. The V and J genes are TRBV7-9 and TRBJ2-3, with TRBD2 matching over 12 bases. DNA for the CDR3: TGTGCCAGCAGCCCCTGGACTAGCGGGGCCACAGATACGCAGTATTTT. Amino acid sequence: CASSPWTSGATDTQYF.